Listed below are T cell receptor beta chains from one sample, sequenced in a study of blood T cells in healthy people across ages. Each CDR3 protein gets one entry after TCRdb re-called the 5' RACE reads with MiXCR. The sample has around 800,000 distinct CDR3 sequences, around half seen once. The sequenced sample was blood. The source of these receptors is an elderly man in good health. Both conserved end residues are part of each CDR3. Each record gives: D gene, clone size, V gene, J gene, CDR3 protein. The D gene is left open where the match is weak. Size values are once, few and many counts, or a class for expanded clones, and some rows have none.

D: -
size: -
V: TRBV5-1
J: TRBJ2-1
CDR3: CASSLGESGPYNEQFF

D: TRBD1
size: -
V: TRBV5-1
J: TRBJ1-4
CDR3: CASSLYRGPNEKLFF

D: TRBD1
size: -
V: TRBV2
J: TRBJ1-4
CDR3: CASSEEGAPNEELFF

D: TRBD1
size: -
V: TRBV29-1
J: TRBJ1-1
CDR3: CSVGGPGGTEAFF

D: -
size: few
V: TRBV7-9
J: TRBJ1-2
CDR3: CASSRSVSTSPYGYTF

D: TRBD2
size: -
V: TRBV5-1
J: TRBJ2-1
CDR3: CASSLPWRSGGGDEQFF

D: -
size: many
V: TRBV7-9
J: TRBJ1-2
CDR3: CASSPGTAGNYGYTF

D: TRBD1
size: -
V: TRBV29-1
J: TRBJ2-7
CDR3: CSVSSGTGNEQYF

D: -
size: few
V: TRBV7-2
J: TRBJ2-1
CDR3: CASSQRGTAYNEQFF

D: -
size: -
V: TRBV21-1
J: TRBJ2-7
CDR3: CASKRLARYEQYF

D: TRBD2
size: -
V: TRBV7-9
J: TRBJ2-5
CDR3: CASRGVAGNQETQYF

D: -
size: -
V: TRBV5-1
J: TRBJ2-1
CDR3: CASSFRPGEQFF

D: TRBD2
size: -
V: TRBV5-1
J: TRBJ2-7
CDR3: CASSMGGTSGEQYF

D: -
size: -
V: TRBV29-1
J: TRBJ2-2
CDR3: CSVVLNTGELFF

D: -
size: -
V: TRBV28
J: TRBJ1-4
CDR3: CASSLTGTGPGGKLFF

D: -
size: -
V: TRBV5-1
J: TRBJ2-5
CDR3: CASSVVQETQYF

D: -
size: -
V: TRBV2
J: TRBJ1-2
CDR3: CASRADSYGYTF

D: TRBD1
size: -
V: TRBV11-2
J: TRBJ2-5
CDR3: CASSLNRGQQETQYF

D: -
size: few
V: TRBV12-3/TRBV12-4
J: TRBJ2-2
CDR3: CASSSPGARELFF

D: -
size: -
V: TRBV21-1
J: TRBJ1-1
CDR3: CATFGSKKTEAFF

D: TRBD2
size: few
V: TRBV27
J: TRBJ2-7
CDR3: CASSELAGDRYYEQYF

D: TRBD2
size: -
V: TRBV20-1
J: TRBJ2-1
CDR3: CSARGLAAYNEQFF

D: -
size: few
V: TRBV5-1
J: TRBJ2-1
CDR3: CASSLQGQRNEQFF

D: TRBD2
size: -
V: TRBV4-1
J: TRBJ2-2
CDR3: CASSIRLAGANGELFF

D: TRBD1
size: -
V: TRBV2
J: TRBJ1-5
CDR3: CASRGTGNNQPQHF

D: -
size: -
V: TRBV7-2
J: TRBJ1-6
CDR3: CASSLGRGHSPLHF